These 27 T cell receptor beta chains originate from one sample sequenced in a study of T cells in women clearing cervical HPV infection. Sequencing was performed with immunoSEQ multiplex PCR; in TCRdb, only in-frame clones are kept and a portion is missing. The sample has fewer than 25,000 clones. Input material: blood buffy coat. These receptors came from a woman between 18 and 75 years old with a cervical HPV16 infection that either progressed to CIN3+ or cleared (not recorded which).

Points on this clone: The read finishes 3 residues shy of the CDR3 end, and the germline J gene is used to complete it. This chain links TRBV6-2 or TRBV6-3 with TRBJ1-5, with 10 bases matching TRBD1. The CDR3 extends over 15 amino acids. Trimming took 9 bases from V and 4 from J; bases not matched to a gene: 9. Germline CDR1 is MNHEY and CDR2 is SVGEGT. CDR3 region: CASRNADRGNQPQHF. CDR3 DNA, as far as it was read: TGTGCCAGTCGCAACGCGGACAGGGGGAATCAGCCC.

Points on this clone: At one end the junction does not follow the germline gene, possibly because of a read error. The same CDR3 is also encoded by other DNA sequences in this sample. The part of the CDR3 DNA that was read is TGTGCCAGCAGACCAGGAGGAACTGGAAACACG. As protein: CASRPGGTGNT. The complete CDR3 protein is CASRPGGTGNTIYF. The V call is TRBV7-2, the J call TRBJ1-3; D gene ambiguous. The read falls 3 residues short of the CDR3 end, and the missing part is taken from the germline J gene. The CDR3 totals 14 residues. CDR1 and CDR2 (germline): SGHTA, FQGNSA.

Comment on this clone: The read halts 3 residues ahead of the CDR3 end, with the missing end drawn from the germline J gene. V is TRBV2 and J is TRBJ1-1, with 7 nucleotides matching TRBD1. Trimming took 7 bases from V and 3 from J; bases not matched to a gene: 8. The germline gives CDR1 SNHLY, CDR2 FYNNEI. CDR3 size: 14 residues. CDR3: CASNPQGWDTEAFF. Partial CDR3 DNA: TGTGCCAGCAACCCACAGGGGTGGGACACTGAA.

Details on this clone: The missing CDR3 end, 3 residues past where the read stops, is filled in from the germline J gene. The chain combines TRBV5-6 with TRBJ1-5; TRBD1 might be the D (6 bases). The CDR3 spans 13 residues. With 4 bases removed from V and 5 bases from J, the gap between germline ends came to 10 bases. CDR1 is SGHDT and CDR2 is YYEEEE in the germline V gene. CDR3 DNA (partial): TGTGCCAGCAGCCTGGGGGCGTATCAGCCC. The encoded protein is CASSLGAYQP. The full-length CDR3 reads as CASSLGAYQPQHF.

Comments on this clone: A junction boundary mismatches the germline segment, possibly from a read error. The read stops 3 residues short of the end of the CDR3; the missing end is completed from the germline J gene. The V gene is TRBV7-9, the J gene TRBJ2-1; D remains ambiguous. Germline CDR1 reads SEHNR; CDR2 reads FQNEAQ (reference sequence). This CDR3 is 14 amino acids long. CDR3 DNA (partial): TGTGCCAGCAGTTCGACAAACTCCGACAATGAG. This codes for CASSSTNSDNE. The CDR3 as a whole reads CASSSTNSDNEQFF.

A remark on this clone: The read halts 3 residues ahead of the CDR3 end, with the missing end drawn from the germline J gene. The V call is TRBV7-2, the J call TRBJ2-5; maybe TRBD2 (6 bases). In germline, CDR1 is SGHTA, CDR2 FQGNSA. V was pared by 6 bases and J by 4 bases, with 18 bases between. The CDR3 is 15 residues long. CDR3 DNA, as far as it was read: TGTGCCAGCAGTCAACGCTCCGGGACTTTAGAGACC. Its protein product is CASSQRSGTLET. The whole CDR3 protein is CASSQRSGTLETQYF.

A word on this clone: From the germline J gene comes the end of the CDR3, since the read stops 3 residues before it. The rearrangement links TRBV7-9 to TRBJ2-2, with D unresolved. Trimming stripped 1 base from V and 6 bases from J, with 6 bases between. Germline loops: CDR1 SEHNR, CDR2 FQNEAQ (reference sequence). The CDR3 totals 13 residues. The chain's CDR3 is CASSLELPGELFF. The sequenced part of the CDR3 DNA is TGTGCCAGCAGCTTAGAGCTGCCCGGGGAG.

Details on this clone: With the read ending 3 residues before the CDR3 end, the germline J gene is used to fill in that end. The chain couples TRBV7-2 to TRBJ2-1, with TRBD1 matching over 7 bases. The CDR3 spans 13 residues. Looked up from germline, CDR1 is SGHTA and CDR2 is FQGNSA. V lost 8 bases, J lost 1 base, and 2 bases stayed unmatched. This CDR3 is CASGDRSYNEQFF. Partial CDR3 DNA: TGTGCCAGCGGGGACAGATCCTACAATGAG.

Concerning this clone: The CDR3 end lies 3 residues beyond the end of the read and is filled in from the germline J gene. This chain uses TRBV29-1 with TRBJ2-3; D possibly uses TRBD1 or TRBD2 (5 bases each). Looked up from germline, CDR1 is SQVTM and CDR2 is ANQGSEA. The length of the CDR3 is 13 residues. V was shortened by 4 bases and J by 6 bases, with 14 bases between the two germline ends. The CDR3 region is CSVGRQGGDTQYF. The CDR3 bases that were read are TGCAGCGTTGGGAGGCAGGGCGGCGATACG.

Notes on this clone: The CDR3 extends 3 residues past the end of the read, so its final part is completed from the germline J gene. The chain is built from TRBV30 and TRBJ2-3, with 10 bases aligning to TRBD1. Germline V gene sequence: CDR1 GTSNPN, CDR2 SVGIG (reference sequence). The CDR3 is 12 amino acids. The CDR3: CAWDRGRETQYF. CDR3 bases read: TGTGCCTGGGACAGGGGGCGAGAGACG.

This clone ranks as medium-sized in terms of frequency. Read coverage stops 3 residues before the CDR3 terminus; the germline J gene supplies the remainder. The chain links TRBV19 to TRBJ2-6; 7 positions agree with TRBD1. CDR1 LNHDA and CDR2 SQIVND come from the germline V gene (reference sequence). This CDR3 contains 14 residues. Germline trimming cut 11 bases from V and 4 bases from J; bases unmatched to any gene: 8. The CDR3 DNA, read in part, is TGTGCCTCAAAAGGGGGCGGCGGGGCCAACGTC. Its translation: CASKGGGGANV. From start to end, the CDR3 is CASKGGGGANVLTF.

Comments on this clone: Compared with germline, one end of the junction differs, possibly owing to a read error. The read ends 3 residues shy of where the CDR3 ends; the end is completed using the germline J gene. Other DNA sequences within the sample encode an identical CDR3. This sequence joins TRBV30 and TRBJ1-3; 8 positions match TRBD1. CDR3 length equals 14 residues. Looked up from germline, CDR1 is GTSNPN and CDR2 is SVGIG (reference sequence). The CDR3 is CAWSWTGSGNTIYF. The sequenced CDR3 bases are TGTGCCTGGAGCTGGACAGGGTCTGGAAACACG.

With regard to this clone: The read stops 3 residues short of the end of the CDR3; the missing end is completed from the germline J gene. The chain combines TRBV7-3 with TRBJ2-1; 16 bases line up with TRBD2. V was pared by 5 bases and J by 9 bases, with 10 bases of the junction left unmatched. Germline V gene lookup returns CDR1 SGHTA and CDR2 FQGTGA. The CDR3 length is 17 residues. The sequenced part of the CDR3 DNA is TGTGCCAGCAGCCCTTCGCCGGGACTAGCGGGAGGGGGTGAG. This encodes CASSPSPGLAGGGE. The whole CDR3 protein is CASSPSPGLAGGGEQFF.

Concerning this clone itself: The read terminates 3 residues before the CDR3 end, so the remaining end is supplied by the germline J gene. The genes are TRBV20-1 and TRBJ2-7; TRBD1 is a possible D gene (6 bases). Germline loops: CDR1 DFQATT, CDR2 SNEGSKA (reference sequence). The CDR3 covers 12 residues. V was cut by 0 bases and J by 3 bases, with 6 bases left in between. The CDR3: CSAREDSYEQYF. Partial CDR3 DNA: TGCAGTGCTAGAGAGGACAGCTACGAG.

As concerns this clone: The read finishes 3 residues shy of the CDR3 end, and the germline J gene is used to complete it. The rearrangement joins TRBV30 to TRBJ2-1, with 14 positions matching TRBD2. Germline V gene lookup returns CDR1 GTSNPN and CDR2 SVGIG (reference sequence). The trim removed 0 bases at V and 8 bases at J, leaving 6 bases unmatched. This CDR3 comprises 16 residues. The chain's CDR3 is CAWSVLGLAGVDEQFF. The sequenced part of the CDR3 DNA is TGTGCCTGGAGTGTACTGGGACTAGCGGGAGTAGATGAG. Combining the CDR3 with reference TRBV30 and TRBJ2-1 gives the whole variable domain SQTIHQWPATLVQPVGSPLSLECTVEGTSNPNLYWYRQAAGRGLQLLFYSVGIGQISSEVPQNLSASRPQDRQFILSSKKLLLSDSGFYLCAWSVLGLAGVDEQFFGPGTRLTVL.

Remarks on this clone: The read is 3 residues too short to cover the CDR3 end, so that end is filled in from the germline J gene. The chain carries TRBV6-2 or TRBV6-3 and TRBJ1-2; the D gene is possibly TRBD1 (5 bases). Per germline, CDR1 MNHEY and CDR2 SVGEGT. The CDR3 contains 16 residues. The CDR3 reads CASIPTSGRGTYDYTF. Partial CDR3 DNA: TGTGCCAGCATTCCAACTAGCGGGAGGGGAACCTACGAC.

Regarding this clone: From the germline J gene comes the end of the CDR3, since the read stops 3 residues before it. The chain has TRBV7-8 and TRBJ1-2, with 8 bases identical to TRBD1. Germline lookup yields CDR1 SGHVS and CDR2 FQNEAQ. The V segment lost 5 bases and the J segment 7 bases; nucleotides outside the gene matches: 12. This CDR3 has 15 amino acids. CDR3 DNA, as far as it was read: TGTGCCAGCAGCAATTTACGGACAGGGAGGGGTGGC. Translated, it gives CASSNLRTGRGG. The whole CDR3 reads CASSNLRTGRGGYTF.

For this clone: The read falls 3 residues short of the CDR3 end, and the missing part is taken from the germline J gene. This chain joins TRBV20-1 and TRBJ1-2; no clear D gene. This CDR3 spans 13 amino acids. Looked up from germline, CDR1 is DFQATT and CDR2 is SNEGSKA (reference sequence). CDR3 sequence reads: CSARDPSGGSYTF. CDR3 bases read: TGCAGTGCTAGAGATCCCAGCGGCGGTAGC.

CDR3 DNA, as far as it was read: TGCAGTGCTAGAGGGACTAGCGGTAGCACAGATACG. Its protein is CSARGTSGSTDT. The whole CDR3 reads CSARGTSGSTDTQYF. The chain joins TRBV20-1 to TRBJ2-3; 10 bases align to TRBD2. The CDR3 goes on 3 residues after the read ends, and that part is filled in from the germline J gene. V trimming: 1 base; J trimming: 0 bases; junction bases outside the gene matches: 1. CDR1 and CDR2 from the germline V gene are DFQATT and SNEGSKA (reference sequence). This CDR3 is 15 amino acids long.

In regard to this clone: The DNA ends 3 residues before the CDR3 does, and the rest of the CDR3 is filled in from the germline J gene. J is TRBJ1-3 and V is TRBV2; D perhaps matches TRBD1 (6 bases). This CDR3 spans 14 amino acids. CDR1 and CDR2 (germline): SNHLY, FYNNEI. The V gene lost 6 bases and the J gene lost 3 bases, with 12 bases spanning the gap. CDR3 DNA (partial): TGTGCCAGCAGCGCAGGGGTTAGTGGAAACACC. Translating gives CASSAGVSGNT. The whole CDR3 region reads CASSAGVSGNTIYF.

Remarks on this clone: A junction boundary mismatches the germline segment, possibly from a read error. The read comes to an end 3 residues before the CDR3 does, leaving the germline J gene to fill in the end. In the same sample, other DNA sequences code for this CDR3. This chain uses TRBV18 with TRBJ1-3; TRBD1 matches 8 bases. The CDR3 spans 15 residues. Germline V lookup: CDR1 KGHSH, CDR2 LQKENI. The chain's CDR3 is CASSPGQDGGNTIYF. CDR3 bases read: TGTGCCAGCTCACCGGGACAGGATGGCGGAAACACA.

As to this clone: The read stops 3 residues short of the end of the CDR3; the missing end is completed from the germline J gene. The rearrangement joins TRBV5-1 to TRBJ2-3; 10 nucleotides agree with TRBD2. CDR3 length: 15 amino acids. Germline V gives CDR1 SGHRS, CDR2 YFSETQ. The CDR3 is CASSFTSGIGQTQYF. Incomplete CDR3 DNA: TGCGCCAGCAGCTTTACTAGCGGGATAGGCCAGACG.

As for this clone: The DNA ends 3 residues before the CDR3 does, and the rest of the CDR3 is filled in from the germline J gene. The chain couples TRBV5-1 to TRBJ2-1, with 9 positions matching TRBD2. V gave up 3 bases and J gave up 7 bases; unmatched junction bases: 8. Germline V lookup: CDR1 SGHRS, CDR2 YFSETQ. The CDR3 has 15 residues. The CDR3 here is CASSSPGTSPNEQFF. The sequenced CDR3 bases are TGCGCCAGCAGCTCCCCCGGGACTAGCCCTAATGAG.

The CDR3 spells CSARDDRALNNSPLHF. Partial CDR3 DNA: TGCAGTGCTAGAGATGACAGGGCCCTAAATAATTCACCC. The chain joins TRBV20-1 to TRBJ1-6, with TRBD1 identical over 7 bases. The read comes to an end 3 residues before the CDR3 does, leaving the germline J gene to fill in the end. CDR1 and CDR2 from the germline V gene are DFQATT and SNEGSKA (reference sequence). Trimming took 0 bases from V and 5 from J; bases not matched to a gene: 7. The CDR3 has 16 amino acids.

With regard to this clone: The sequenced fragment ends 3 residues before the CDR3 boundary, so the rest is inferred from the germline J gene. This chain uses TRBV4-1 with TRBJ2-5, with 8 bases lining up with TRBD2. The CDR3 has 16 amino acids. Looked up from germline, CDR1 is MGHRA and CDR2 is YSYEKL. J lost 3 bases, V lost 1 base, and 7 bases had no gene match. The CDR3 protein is CASSQVLAGMEETQYF. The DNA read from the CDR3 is TGCGCCAGCAGCCAAGTATTAGCGGGAATGGAAGAGACC.

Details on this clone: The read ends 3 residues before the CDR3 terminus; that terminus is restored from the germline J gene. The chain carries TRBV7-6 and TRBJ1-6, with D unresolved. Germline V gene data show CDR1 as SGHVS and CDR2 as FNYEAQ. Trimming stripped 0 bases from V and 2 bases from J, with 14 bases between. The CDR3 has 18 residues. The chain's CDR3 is CASSLAPPDRTYNSPLHF. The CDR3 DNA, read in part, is TGTGCCAGCAGCTTAGCGCCCCCTGATAGAACCTATAATTCACCC.

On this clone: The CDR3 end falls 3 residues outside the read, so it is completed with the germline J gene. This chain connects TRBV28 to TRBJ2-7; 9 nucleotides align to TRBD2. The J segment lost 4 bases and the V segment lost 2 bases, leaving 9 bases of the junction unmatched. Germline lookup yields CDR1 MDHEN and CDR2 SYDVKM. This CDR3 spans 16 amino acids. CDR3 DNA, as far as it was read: TGTGCCAGCAGTTTAGGCGGCCTAGCGGGATTTTACGAG. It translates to CASSLGGLAGFYE. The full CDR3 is CASSLGGLAGFYEQYF.